The clone carrying this TCR beta chain has just a few counts. This sample was taken from a study of patients and donors after allogeneic stem cell transplantation. The CDR3 consists of 14 residues. V was shortened by 8 bases and J by 2 bases, with 15 bases between the two germline ends. Each CDR3 protein is one row after TCRdb ran MiXCR on the RT-PCR reads. In the table there are roughly 150,000 distinct CDR3 sequences, roughly 24% of which are singletons. The source of this sequence is a human donor who was either an allogeneic HSCT recipient or a stem cell or donor lymphocyte infusion donor (not recorded which). It is not recorded whose cells these are; they may come from a transplant donor. This chain connects TRBV12-3 or TRBV12-4 to TRBJ1-1; D possibly corresponds to TRBD1 (5 bases). Sequencing was done on a sample of blood, either unsorted or a sorted T cell fraction (not recorded which). The CDR3 nucleotides are TGTGCCAGCCAAGGGGTTTGGGACAACACTGAAGCTTTCTTT. It encodes CASQGVWDNTEAFF.